These T cell receptor beta chains were read from a single sample in a study of T cells after yellow fever vaccination. TCRdb redid the calling of the 5' RACE reads with MiXCR, one entry per CDR3 protein. The sample holds around 200,000 distinct CDR3 sequences, about 10% seen once. This material consisted of CD8+ T cells sorted from PBMCs, taken 15 days after the yellow fever booster vaccination. The receptors stem from a man younger than 30 who received the YFV17D yellow fever vaccine. Each CDR3 is given with its conserved first and last residue. A D gene is named only where the DNA matches it firmly. Clone size, where shown, is once, few, many, or a class for clones that have expanded.

TRBV5-4	.	.	TRBJ2-7	CASSQKGEPAYEQYF	TGTGCCAGCAGCCAGAAAGGAGAGCCCGCCTACGAGCAGTACTTC
TRBV6-2/TRBV6-3	TRBD1	many	TRBJ2-1	CASRLRDRSNEQFF	TGTGCCAGCAGACTCCGGGACAGAAGCAATGAGCAGTTCTTC
TRBV7-2	TRBD1	.	TRBJ1-4	CASNNASGGFNEKLFF	TGTGCCAGCAACAACGCGTCAGGGGGGTTTAATGAAAAACTGTTTTTT
TRBV6-2/TRBV6-3	TRBD2	.	TRBJ2-3	CASSLLAGLTDTQYF	TGTGCCAGCAGTTTGCTAGCGGGACTCACAGATACGCAGTATTTT
TRBV5-1	.	.	TRBJ2-5	CASSLGLETQETQYF	TGCGCCAGCAGCTTGGGACTAGAGACTCAAGAGACCCAGTACTTC
TRBV4-3	.	.	TRBJ2-1	CASSRIIGSYNEQFF	TGCGCCAGCAGCCGGATTATTGGCTCCTACAATGAGCAGTTCTTC
TRBV7-9	.	.	TRBJ1-1	CASSLLGGIPEAFF	TGTGCCAGCAGCTTATTGGGGGGCATCCCTGAAGCTTTCTTT
TRBV5-1	TRBD1	many	TRBJ1-5	CASSFSLRTGDQPQHF	TGCGCCAGCAGCTTTAGTCTCAGGACAGGGGACCAGCCCCAGCATTTT
TRBV29-1	.	.	TRBJ1-2	CSVINAGGLYGYTF	TGCAGCGTTATAAACGCGGGGGGCCTATATGGCTACACCTTC
TRBV6-2/TRBV6-3	.	few	TRBJ2-2	CASSYGSMAGELFF	TGTGCCAGCAGTTATGGGTCAATGGCCGGGGAGCTGTTTTTT
TRBV29-1	TRBD1	.	TRBJ2-7	CSVEEGQGIEQYF	TGCAGCGTTGAAGAGGGACAGGGGATCGAGCAGTACTTC
TRBV5-5	.	.	TRBJ1-2	CASSFSAPASGGYTF	TGTGCCAGCAGCTTTAGTGCCCCCGCATCAGGTGGCTACACCTTC
TRBV7-2	TRBD2	.	TRBJ2-3	CATKRLAGDKDTQYF	TGTGCCACTAAAAGACTAGCGGGGGACAAGGATACGCAGTATTTT
TRBV7-8	.	.	TRBJ1-4	CASSLGLGGGVVGKLFF	TGTGCCAGCAGCTTAGGCCTAGGTGGCGGGGTGGTCGGAAAACTGTTTTTT
TRBV19	.	few	TRBJ1-2	CASSPRQVGYGYTF	TGTGCCAGTAGCCCCCGCCAGGTCGGCTATGGCTACACCTTC
TRBV5-1	.	many	TRBJ2-2	CASSQTENTGELFF	TGCGCCAGCAGCCAGACAGAGAACACCGGGGAGCTGTTTTTT
TRBV6-6	.	.	TRBJ1-2	CASGSSTANYGYTF	TGTGCCAGCGGATCCTCGACAGCTAACTATGGCTACACCTTC
TRBV29-1	.	.	TRBJ1-3	CSVVGGWNTIYF	TGCAGCGTTGTAGGCGGTTGGAACACCATATATTTT
TRBV28	TRBD1	few	TRBJ1-1	CASSLTGVSTEAFF	TGTGCCAGCAGCTTAACAGGGGTTAGCACTGAAGCTTTCTTT
TRBV15	.	.	TRBJ2-1	CATSRGREVYNEQFF	TGTGCCACCAGCAGAGGGAGGGAAGTCTACAATGAGCAGTTCTTC
TRBV4-3	.	few	TRBJ2-2	CASSQGAFANTGELFF	TGCGCCAGCAGCCAAGGGGCATTTGCGAACACCGGGGAGCTGTTTTTT
TRBV7-9	.	few	TRBJ2-3	CASSLWAGATDTQYF	TGTGCCAGCAGCTTATGGGCAGGGGCCACAGATACGCAGTATTTT
TRBV3-1	TRBD1	.	TRBJ1-5	CASSPLGGGDNQPQHF	TGTGCCAGCAGCCCCCTGGGAGGGGGCGACAATCAGCCCCAGCATTTT
TRBV7-2	.	.	TRBJ1-1	CASTRAGLTEAFF	TGTGCCAGCACCCGAGCGGGGTTGACTGAAGCTTTCTTT
TRBV7-9	.	.	TRBJ2-4	CASSLGLGLNIQYF	TGTGCCAGCAGCTTAGGTCTAGGTCTGAACATTCAGTACTTC
TRBV9	TRBD1	many	TRBJ2-4	CASSPGTGENIQYF	TGTGCCAGCAGCCCGGGGACAGGGGAAAACATTCAGTACTTC
TRBV27	.	.	TRBJ1-5	CASSYSLYSNQPQHF	TGTGCCAGCAGTTATAGCCTTTATAGCAATCAGCCCCAGCATTTT
TRBV12-3/TRBV12-4	TRBD1	.	TRBJ2-7	CASSQGTVPSHEQYF	TGTGCCAGCAGCCAAGGGACAGTTCCAAGCCACGAGCAGTACTTC
TRBV6-1	TRBD2	few	TRBJ2-3	CASSDLLAGGLDTQYF	TGTGCCAGCAGTGATTTGCTAGCGGGGGGCCTAGATACGCAGTATTTT
TRBV4-3	.	.	TRBJ2-7	CASSQERILGSNSYEQYF	TGCGCCAGCAGCCAAGAAAGAATCCTCGGCAGCAACTCCTACGAGCAGTACTTC
TRBV27	TRBD1	.	TRBJ2-2	CASRTGPYTGELFF	TGTGCCAGTCGGACAGGGCCGTACACCGGGGAGCTGTTTTTT
TRBV12-3/TRBV12-4	.	.	TRBJ1-2	CASSFAVPNYGYTF	TGTGCCAGCAGTTTCGCAGTCCCTAACTATGGCTACACCTTC
TRBV7-9	TRBD1	few	TRBJ2-4	CASSPLTGVAKNIQYF	TGTGCCAGCAGCCCATTAACAGGGGTAGCCAAAAACATTCAGTACTTC
TRBV10-3	.	few	TRBJ1-2	CAISEPAFGSRGAYGYTF	TGTGCCATCAGTGAGCCCGCGTTTGGTTCAAGGGGGGCCTATGGCTACACCTTC
TRBV4-1	.	many	TRBJ2-1	CASSQVGSYNEQFF	TGCGCCAGCAGCCAAGTTGGTAGCTACAATGAGCAGTTCTTC
TRBV4-1	TRBD2	few	TRBJ2-3	CASSRTLTSGETDTQYF	TGCGCCAGCAGCCGTACATTGACTAGCGGGGAGACAGATACGCAGTATTTT
TRBV12-3/TRBV12-4	.	.	TRBJ2-2	CASSLVGVSGELFF	TGTGCCAGCAGTTTAGTGGGGGTGAGCGGGGAGCTGTTTTTT
TRBV12-3/TRBV12-4	.	few	TRBJ2-2	CASTLSGSGELFF	TGTGCCAGCACACTTTCCGGGTCCGGGGAGCTGTTTTTT
TRBV12-3/TRBV12-4	.	.	TRBJ2-3	CATVYGTDTQYF	TGTGCCACCGTTTATGGTACCGATACGCAGTATTTT
TRBV2	.	few	TRBJ1-2	CASSYGLPAGF	TGTGCCAGCAGCTATGGTCTCCCGGCGGGTTTC
TRBV7-9	.	once	TRBJ2-7	CASSPTGGGYEQYF	TGTGCCAGCAGCCCTACGGGGGGCGGGTACGAGCAGTACTTC
TRBV4-1	TRBD2	.	TRBJ2-3	CASSYGGVGTDTQYF	TGCGCCAGCAGCTACGGGGGGGTCGGCACAGATACGCAGTATTTT
TRBV7-9	.	few	TRBJ2-1	CASTTAGANEQFF	TGTGCCAGTACGACGGCGGGGGCTAATGAGCAGTTCTTC
TRBV7-9	TRBD2	.	TRBJ2-5	CASSSGGYQETQYF	TGTGCCAGCAGCAGCGGGGGCTACCAAGAGACCCAGTACTTC
TRBV6-5	TRBD1	.	TRBJ2-7	CASRTGGSEQYF	TGTGCCAGCAGAACAGGGGGAAGCGAGCAGTACTTC
TRBV12-3/TRBV12-4	.	many	TRBJ2-1	CASSLIGNEQFF	TGTGCCAGCAGTTTAATCGGGAATGAGCAGTTCTTC
TRBV27	.	few	TRBJ1-1	CASSSYMNTEAFF	TGTGCCAGCAGTTCCTACATGAACACTGAAGCTTTCTTT
TRBV18	TRBD2	few	TRBJ2-2	CASSPTSGEYTGELFF	TGTGCCAGCTCCCCAACTAGCGGGGAATACACCGGGGAGCTGTTTTTT
TRBV24-1	.	.	TRBJ2-3	CATSDIRGDTQYF	TGTGCCACCAGTGATATTCGGGGAGATACGCAGTATTTT
TRBV11-2	TRBD2	few	TRBJ2-1	CASSMATLGLAGGEQFF	TGTGCCAGCAGCATGGCGACCTTGGGACTAGCGGGGGGTGAGCAGTTCTTC
TRBV24-1	TRBD1	.	TRBJ2-3	CATSDDGTEGYF	TGTGCCACCAGTGATGATGGGACAGAGGGGTATTTT
TRBV4-1	TRBD2	few	TRBJ2-3	CASSQPRAGGPNTDTQYF	TGCGCCAGCAGCCAACCGCGAGCGGGGGGGCCTAACACAGATACGCAGTATTTT
TRBV29-1	TRBD1	.	TRBJ2-2	CSGTVGQGDTGELFF	TGCAGCGGAACTGTAGGACAGGGGGACACCGGGGAGCTGTTTTTT
TRBV9	.	.	TRBJ2-6	CASSVAGHYFSGANVLTF	TGTGCCAGCAGCGTAGCAGGACATTACTTCTCTGGGGCCAACGTCCTGACTTTC
TRBV28	.	few	TRBJ2-3	CASPSAGTDTQYF	TGTGCCAGCCCCAGTGCAGGCACAGATACGCAGTATTTT